This T cell receptor beta chain was obtained from a study of cytomegalovirus exposure and HLA in healthy donors. The PCR used 60 Vbeta and 13 Jbeta primers. Original handling: Roughly 81 million unique TCR beta chains, roughly 11 million shared, were counted in a later analysis. TCRdb keeps only in-frame clones here, not all; method: immunoSEQ multiplex PCR. That table supplies the V and J calls and clone size; D and trimming were determined from the DNA. The repertoire consists of 80,000 to 100,000 clones, with around 77% occurring once and the leading ten covering around 3.6%. V lost 2 bases and J 10 bases, leaving 14 bases between the germline ends. Germline loops: CDR1 MNHEY, CDR2 SVGAGI. CDR3 length equals 13 residues.

The sequence was obtained from a man aged 35 to 55 in good health and CMV-seronegative. Sequenced: PBMCs. The rearrangement uses TRBV6-5 and TRBJ1-1; no firm D call. The CDR3 DNA reads TGTGCCAGCAGTTACGTCGGACGCCGGGGAGCTTTCTTT. Its translation is CASSYVGRRGAFF.